The rows below give T cell receptor beta chains drawn from one sample of a study of cytomegalovirus exposure and HLA in healthy donors. Repertoires were generated with immunoSEQ multiplex PCR, while TCRdb's copy carries only in-frame clones and drops some. This table holds about 71,000 clones, over 90% found once. The sample consisted of PBMCs. The receptors derive from a woman in her late teens or twenties in good health and CMV-seronegative. CDR3s include the opening cysteine and the closing phenylalanine or tryptophan. D genes are given only for firm matches.

V gene,J gene,D gene,CDR3 protein,CDR3 DNA
TRBV2,TRBJ2-5,TRBD2,CASRQTSGGQETQYF,TGTGCCAGCAGGCAAACTAGCGGGGGGCAAGAGACCCAGTACTTC
TRBV9,TRBJ2-7,TRBD1,CASSARDSSYEQYF,TGTGCCAGCAGCGCCCGGGACAGCTCCTACGAGCAGTACTTC
TRBV10-3,TRBJ2-3,NA,CAISESEDPSTDTQYF,TGTGCCATCAGTGAGTCGGAGGACCCGAGCACAGATACGCAGTATTTT
TRBV11-2,TRBJ1-2,NA,CASSPVKAPNYGYTF,TGTGCCAGCAGCCCCGTTAAAGCACCGAACTATGGCTACACCTTC
TRBV21-1,TRBJ2-1,NA,CASSTLAGVDNEQFF,TGTGCCAGCAGCACCTTAGCGGGAGTGGACAATGAGCAGTTCTTC
TRBV10-3,TRBJ1-3,TRBD1,CAIRETGVGNTIYF,TGTGCCATCAGGGAGACAGGGGTCGGAAACACCATATATTTT
TRBV27,TRBJ1-2,NA,CASSLAPPTGYGYTF,TGTGCCAGCAGTCTGGCTCCCCCAACAGGTTATGGCTACACCTTC
TRBV29-1,TRBJ1-2,TRBD1,CSVAPGQDYGYTF,TGCAGCGTGGCACCGGGACAGGATTATGGCTACACCTTC
TRBV28,TRBJ2-7,NA,CASSYRTVHYEQYF,TGTGCCAGCAGTTATCGGACAGTGCACTACGAGCAGTACTTC
TRBV28,TRBJ1-4,NA,CASIPSPPARFGTNEKLFF,TGTGCCAGCATTCCATCCCCACCCGCGCGGTTCGGAACTAATGAAAAACTGTTTTTT
TRBV27,TRBJ2-7,NA,CASSLGRGYEQYF,TGTGCCAGCAGTTTGGGCAGGGGTTACGAGCAGTACTTC
TRBV11-2,TRBJ2-1,NA,CASSPREEYNEQFF,TGTGCCAGCAGCCCTCGTGAGGAGTACAATGAGCAGTTCTTC
TRBV5-5,TRBJ1-2,NA,CASSRTDYGYTF,TGTGCCAGCAGCCGCACAGACTATGGCTACACCTTC
TRBV20-1,TRBJ2-4,NA,CSARASGQYF,TGCAGTGCTAGGGCCTCGGGTCAGTACTTC
TRBV27,TRBJ2-3,TRBD2,CASSPGTSDGDTQYF,TGTGCCAGCAGTCCCGGGACTAGCGATGGGGATACGCAGTATTTT
TRBV2,TRBJ1-2,TRBD1,CASSRQGPSYGYTF,TGTGCCAGCTCCAGACAGGGCCCTAGCTATGGCTACACCTTC
TRBV23-1,TRBJ2-1,TRBD1,CAGTGGDEQFF,TGCGCCGGAACAGGGGGCGATGAGCAGTTCTTC
TRBV7-2,TRBJ2-3,TRBD2,CASSPPRAGITDTQYF,TGTGCCAGCAGCCCCCCCCGAGCGGGAATCACAGATACGCAGTATTTT
TRBV5-6,TRBJ2-5,TRBD1,CASSHTGQGKETQYF,TGTGCCAGCAGCCACACAGGACAGGGAAAAGAGACCCAGTACTTC
TRBV27,TRBJ2-5,TRBD2,CASRNVLAGASETQYF,TGTGCCAGCAGGAACGTACTAGCGGGAGCTTCTGAGACCCAGTACTTC
TRBV28,TRBJ1-2,NA,CASSPDRFYGYTF,TGTGCCAGCAGCCCCGACAGGTTCTATGGCTACACCTTC
TRBV28,TRBJ2-3,TRBD2,CASRNVGTSGMSLGTQYF,TGTGCCAGCAGGAACGTAGGGACTAGCGGGATGTCCCTAGGTACGCAGTATTTT
TRBV19,TRBJ1-5,TRBD1,CASSAPDRERFRQPQHF,TGTGCCAGTAGTGCCCCGGACAGGGAGAGGTTTCGACAGCCCCAGCATTTT
TRBV5-1,TRBJ1-2,TRBD1,CASSFQNSDREDSYGYTF,TGCGCCAGCAGCTTTCAAAACTCAGACAGGGAGGATAGCTATGGCTACACCTTC
TRBV5-4,TRBJ2-1,TRBD1,CASSQGQGEHNEQFF,TGTGCCAGCAGCCAGGGACAGGGGGAACACAATGAGCAGTTCTTC
TRBV27,TRBJ1-1,NA,CASSLNRVGTEAFF,TGTGCCAGCAGTTTAAACAGGGTTGGCACTGAAGCTTTCTTT
TRBV27,TRBJ2-1,NA,CASSPKETWTYNEQFF,TGTGCCAGCTCTCCCAAGGAAACCTGGACTTACAATGAGCAGTTCTTC
TRBV4-3,TRBJ2-5,TRBD2,CASSQDRSGGPVETQYF,TGCGCCAGCAGCCAAGATCGATCGGGGGGGCCGGTAGAGACCCAGTACTTC
TRBV27,TRBJ1-2,TRBD1,CASSGGQGHWGYTF,TGTGCCAGCAGTGGGGGACAGGGACATTGGGGCTACACCTTC
TRBV28,TRBJ2-7,TRBD1,CASSYSTGTASYEQYF,TGTGCCAGCAGTTACTCGACCGGGACAGCTTCCTACGAGCAGTACTTC
TRBV2,TRBJ1-1,NA,CASTRDVNTEAFF,TGTGCCAGCACCAGGGATGTGAACACTGAAGCTTTCTTT
TRBV5-5,TRBJ2-6,NA,CASSLEGLGGANVLTF,TGTGCCAGCAGCTTAGAGGGATTGGGGGGGGCCAACGTCCTGACTTTC
TRBV18,TRBJ2-7,TRBD2,CASSLTTRGRAYEQYF,TGTGCCAGCTCTCTCACCACCCGAGGGAGGGCCTACGAGCAGTACTTC
TRBV7-4,TRBJ2-5,NA,CASSLAAETQYF,TGTGCCAGCAGCTTAGCGGCTGAGACCCAGTACTTC
TRBV7-5,TRBJ2-5,NA,CVRSLEIVYRQGRETQYF,TGTGTCAGAAGCTTAGAAATAGTTTATCGACAGGGCCGAGAGACCCAGTACTTC
TRBV29-1,TRBJ2-7,NA,CSVEKGVYEQYF,TGCAGCGTTGAAAAGGGGGTCTACGAGCAGTACTTC
TRBV2,TRBJ1-4,NA,CASGAQGPNEKLFF,TGTGCCAGCGGTGCCCAGGGGCCTAATGAAAAACTGTTTTTT
TRBV6-4,TRBJ1-5,TRBD1,CASSRDRGQPQHF,TGTGCCAGCAGTCGGGACAGGGGTCAGCCCCAGCATTTT
TRBV11-3,TRBJ2-1,NA,CASSRGANEQFF,TGTGCCAGCAGCCGGGGGGCCAATGAGCAGTTCTTC
TRBV6-6,TRBJ2-1,NA,CASTVGDNEQFF,TGTGCCAGCACGGTAGGGGACAATGAGCAGTTCTTC
TRBV7-2,TRBJ2-4,NA,CASSLAEENIQYF,TGTGCCAGCAGCTTAGCTGAGGAAAACATTCAGTACTTC
TRBV4-1,TRBJ1-4,NA,CASSQDQGLGNEKLFF,TGCGCCAGCAGCCAAGATCAGGGGTTGGGGAATGAAAAACTGTTTTTT
TRBV7-6,TRBJ2-7,TRBD2,CASSLASGESYEQYF,TGTGCCAGCAGCTTAGCTAGCGGGGAGTCCTACGAGCAGTACTTC
TRBV28,TRBJ1-5,TRBD1,CASTSDRGLVQPQHF,TGTGCCAGCACCTCGGACAGGGGTCTGGTTCAGCCCCAGCATTTT
TRBV27,TRBJ2-3,TRBD2,CASSSLARSTDTQYF,TGTGCCAGCAGCTCACTAGCGCGTAGCACAGATACGCAGTATTTT
TRBV18,TRBJ2-1,TRBD2,CASSLGLAETDEQFF,TGTGCCAGCTCACTGGGACTAGCGGAGACGGATGAGCAGTTCTTC
TRBV11-2,TRBJ2-5,TRBD1,CASSLTTGGAETQYF,TGTGCCAGCAGCCTAACGACAGGGGGTGCAGAGACCCAGTACTTC
TRBV28,TRBJ1-1,TRBD1,CASSLATGALAEAFF,TGTGCCAGCAGTTTAGCAACAGGGGCCCTCGCTGAAGCTTTCTTT
TRBV18,TRBJ1-2,TRBD1,CASSPLDRLNYGYTF,TGTGCCAGCTCACCATTGGACAGGTTAAACTATGGCTACACCTTC
TRBV27,TRBJ2-1,TRBD2,CASSSQAGGYNEQFF,TGTGCCAGCAGTTCTCAAGCGGGGGGATACAATGAGCAGTTCTTC
TRBV11-2,TRBJ2-7,TRBD2,CASSLASGGAASYEQYF,TGTGCCAGCAGCTTAGCTAGCGGGGGTGCTGCCTCCTACGAGCAGTACTTC
TRBV27,TRBJ1-1,NA,CASSLGEADMNTEAFF,TGTGCCAGCAGTTTAGGGGAGGCGGACATGAACACTGAAGCTTTCTTT
TRBV6-1,TRBJ1-2,NA,CASSTIDGYTF,TGTGCCAGCAGCACAATTGATGGCTACACCTTC
TRBV5-4,TRBJ1-3,NA,CASSPGRDTIYF,TGTGCCAGCAGCCCCGGCAGGGACACCATATATTTT